This T cell receptor (beta chain) stems from a study of T cell repertoires in cytomegalovirus infection. TCRdb re-derived calls from the reads in MiXCR, one entry per CDR3 protein. The sample yields fewer than 1,000,000 distinct CDR3 sequences, 25% to 40% seen once. Trimming removed 5 bases from V and 6 bases from J; junction bases left unmatched: 8. This CDR3 comprises 14 residues. CDR1 and CDR2 (germline): SGHTA, FQGNSA. Study-wide points: Pooled public TCR beta family frequency picked out CMV carriers with the relevant HLA.

This clonotype was detected many times. The antigen is undetermined. The specimen comprised cultured CD8+ T cells from PBMCs, sampled from culture after CMV antigen stimulation. V is TRBV7-2 and J is TRBJ2-7, with 9 bases identical to TRBD2. This clonotype originated in a human donor in good health (CMV status not recorded). Some clones in this sample may be carry-over from other donors' samples. The CDR3 DNA sequence: TGTGCCAGCAGCCTAGGCGGGGGGGCCGGCGAGCAGTACTTC. Amino acid sequence: CASSLGGGAGEQYF.